These 29 T cell receptor beta chains came from one sample sequenced in a study of shared T cell receptors in the human thymus. Repertoires were generated with immunoSEQ multiplex PCR, while TCRdb's copy carries only in-frame clones and drops some. The repertoire holds over 350,000 clones, with 95% as singletons. Source material: thymocytes. The receptors here all came from a human donor.

V gene TRBV14 combines with J gene TRBJ2-2, with 7 bases that match TRBD2. Trimming took 0 bases from V and 3 from J; bases not matched to a gene: 4. CDR1 is SGHDN and CDR2 is FVKESK in the germline V gene. This CDR3 comprises 16 residues. CDR3 region: CASSQDLAGDTGELFF. CDR3 DNA sequence: TGTGCCAGCAGCCAAGATTTAGCGGGTGACACCGGGGAGCTGTTTTTT.

This chain connects TRBV7-9 to TRBJ2-1, with TRBD1 matching 9 bases. The CDR3 is made up of 16 amino acids. Per germline, CDR1 SEHNR and CDR2 FQNEAQ (reference sequence). Losses at the gene ends were 1 base for V and 4 bases for J; bases not matched to a gene: 5. For the CDR3, the DNA is TGTGCCAGCAGCTTAGAGGAACAGGGGGCGTACAATGAGCAGTTCTTC. Protein: CASSLEEQGAYNEQFF.

This clone was detected only once. V usage is TRBV27 and J usage is TRBJ1-3; a weak D match, TRBD1 (6 bases). Trimming took 6 bases from V and 2 from J, leaving 11 bases between them. The length of the CDR3 is 14 residues. The germline CDR1 and CDR2 sequences are MNHEY and SMNVEV (reference sequence). CDR3: CASSDRQAGNTIYF. The DNA of the CDR3 is TGTGCCAGCAGCGACAGACAGGCTGGAAACACCATATATTTT.

The CDR3: CASSIRGLLALSTDTQYF. Written as DNA, the CDR3 is TGTGCCAGTAGTATAAGGGGGCTGCTAGCACTAAGCACAGATACGCAGTATTTT. The chain carries TRBV19 and TRBJ2-3, with 7 bases lining up with TRBD1. CDR3 length equals 18 residues. CDR1 is LNHDA and CDR2 is SQIVND in the germline V gene (reference sequence). Trimming removed 2 bases from V and 0 bases from J; junction bases left unmatched: 11.

This clone is a singleton in its sample. The chain links TRBV30 to TRBJ2-3; 9 bases are shared with TRBD2. CDR3 size: 15 residues. Germline CDR1 is GTSNPN and CDR2 is SVGIG (reference sequence). The V and J ends lost 0 bases and 6 bases, in that order; junction bases with no gene match: 7. DNA of the CDR3: TGTGCCTGGAGTGTACATAGCGGGAGTCGGGATACGCAGTATTTT. Its protein is CAWSVHSGSRDTQYF.

The chain couples TRBV28 to TRBJ1-5; tentatively, D is TRBD1 (6 bases). Germline values: CDR1 MDHEN, CDR2 SYDVKM. The ends were cut back, 7 bases at V and 3 bases at J, with 13 bases in the middle. This CDR3 spans 14 amino acids. This CDR3 reads CASMHRVDNQPQHF. DNA for the CDR3: TGTGCCAGCATGCACAGGGTTGACAATCAGCCCCAGCATTTT.

The chain joins TRBV28 to TRBJ2-1; TRBD1 is a possible D gene (6 bases). V lost 8 bases to trimming and J lost 0 bases, with 20 bases between them. Germline CDR1 reads MDHEN; CDR2 reads SYDVKM. The CDR3 loop spans 17 amino acids. The CDR3: CASSSPLQGGSYNEQFF. CDR3 bases: TGTGCCAGCTCCTCCCCTCTTCAAGGGGGCTCCTACAATGAGCAGTTCTTC. The full variable domain, rest sourced from reference TRBV28 and TRBJ2-1, is DVKVTQSSRYLVKRTGEKVFLECVQDMDHENMFWYRQDPGLGLRLIYFSYDVKMKEKGDIPEGYSVSREKKERFSLILESASTNQTSMYLCASSSPLQGGSYNEQFFGPGTRLTVL.

The chain employs TRBV7-9 and TRBJ1-4; the match to TRBD1 covers 8 bases. The CDR3 has 14 residues. Unmatched junction bases numbered 7, after V lost 5 bases and J lost 8 bases. Germline V gives CDR1 SEHNR, CDR2 FQNEAQ (reference sequence). The CDR3 sequence: CASSPDRVPEKLFF. CDR3 sequence (DNA): TGTGCCAGCAGCCCGGACAGGGTCCCCGAAAAACTGTTTTTT.

This clone was recorded once. The gene calls are TRBV14 and TRBJ2-5; D may be TRBD1 (5 bases). CDR1 is SGHDN, CDR2 FVKESK, per germline. V lost 1 base and J 2 bases, leaving 8 bases between the germline ends. This CDR3 has 14 amino acids. The CDR3 loop is CASSQVGAQETQYF. The CDR3 bases are TGTGCCAGCAGCCAAGTAGGGGCTCAAGAGACCCAGTACTTC.

The chain joins TRBV28 to TRBJ1-5, with 10 bases identical to TRBD1. The germline gives CDR1 MDHEN, CDR2 SYDVKM. V trimming: 6 bases; J trimming: 5 bases; junction bases outside the gene matches: 7. This CDR3 has 15 residues. The CDR3 protein is CASSRDGTGDQPQHF. CDR3 sequence (DNA): TGTGCCAGCAGCCGGGACGGGACAGGGGATCAGCCCCAGCATTTT. The full variable domain, its missing parts supplied by reference TRBV28 and TRBJ1-5, is DVKVTQSSRYLVKRTGEKVFLECVQDMDHENMFWYRQDPGLGLRLIYFSYDVKMKEKGDIPEGYSVSREKKERFSLILESASTNQTSMYLCASSRDGTGDQPQHFGDGTRLSIL.

The chain carries TRBV29-1 and TRBJ1-2; 7 bases are a match to TRBD1. Germline trimming cut 5 bases from V and 0 bases from J; bases unmatched to any gene: 3. The CDR3 runs to 13 residues. Germline values: CDR1 SQVTM, CDR2 ANQGSEA. The CDR3 is CSVSGTANYGYTF. The CDR3 DNA follows: TGCAGCGTTTCCGGGACAGCTAACTATGGCTACACCTTC.

The rearrangement uses TRBV5-5 and TRBJ1-5; no reliable D call. With 1 base removed from V and 2 bases from J, the gap between germline ends came to 16 bases. Per the germline V gene, CDR1 is SGHKS and CDR2 is YYEKEE (reference sequence). The length of the CDR3 is 17 residues. CDR3 region: CASSLIPLLRGNQPQHF. The CDR3 DNA reads TGTGCCAGCAGCTTGATCCCCCTCCTTCGGGGCAATCAGCCCCAGCATTTT.

The rearrangement uses TRBV4-3 and TRBJ1-2; TRBD1 aligns across 9 bases. The germline V gene has CDR1 LGHNA and CDR2 YSLEER. This CDR3 contains 17 residues. V shed 1 base, J shed 7 bases, and the junction held 13 bases outside the gene matches. The CDR3 nucleotides read TGCGCCAGCAGCCAAGGCGTCTTCACAGGGGGCGGAGGTGGCTACACCTTC. Protein sequence: CASSQGVFTGGGGGYTF.

V usage is TRBV7-2 and J usage is TRBJ1-3, with D unresolved. In germline, CDR1 is SGHTA, CDR2 FQGNSA. V was pared by 2 bases and J by 1 base, with 12 bases between. This CDR3 contains 16 residues. Here the CDR3 reads CASSLRQPISGNTIYF. DNA of the CDR3: TGTGCCAGCAGCTTAAGGCAGCCCATATCTGGAAACACCATATATTTT. The full variable domain, with the rest looked up from reference TRBV7-2 and TRBJ1-3, is GAGVSQSPSNKVTEKGKDVELRCDPISGHTALYWYRQSLGQGLEFLIYFQGNSAPDKSGLPSDRFSAERTGGSVSTLTIQRTQQEDSAVYLCASSLRQPISGNTIYFGEGSWLTVV.

This chain connects TRBV28 to TRBJ1-2; D is ambiguous. The CDR3 covers 21 residues. V lost 0 bases and J lost 8, with 34 bases in between. Germline CDR1 MDHEN, CDR2 SYDVKM. CDR3 protein: CASSLCASVPLLAAALGGYTF. CDR3 nucleotides: TGTGCCAGCAGTTTATGCGCATCGGTGCCCCTTTTAGCAGCGGCGTTGGGAGGCTACACCTTC.

The chain has TRBV28 and TRBJ1-1, with D unclear. The CDR3 loop spans 16 amino acids. CDR1 and CDR2 from the germline V gene are MDHEN and SYDVKM. Trimming took 7 bases from V and 3 from J, leaving 21 bases between them. The DNA of the CDR3 is TGTGCCAGCACCCTAAACCCCGGGTTCCCCTACACTGAAGCTTTCTTT. Amino acids: CASTLNPGFPYTEAFF. Based on the CDR3 plus reference TRBV28 and TRBJ1-1, the full variable domain is DVKVTQSSRYLVKRTGEKVFLECVQDMDHENMFWYRQDPGLGLRLIYFSYDVKMKEKGDIPEGYSVSREKKERFSLILESASTNQTSMYLCASTLNPGFPYTEAFFGQGTRLTVV.

This clone was recorded only once. Written as DNA, the CDR3 is TGTGCCAGCAGCTTAGATCGGGCTAGCGGGGGATACAATGAGCAGTTCTTC. This translates into CASSLDRASGGYNEQFF. This chain connects TRBV11-3 to TRBJ2-1; 10 bases match TRBD2. V trimming: 0 bases; J trimming: 4 bases; junction bases outside the gene matches: 6. This CDR3 spans 17 amino acids. Germline CDR1 is SGHNT and CDR2 is YENEEA.

The CDR3 region has the DNA TGTGCCAGCAGCTCTAGCGGGAGGGCCACCGGGGAGCTGTTTTTT. Protein: CASSSSGRATGELFF. V usage is TRBV11-2 and J usage is TRBJ2-2; 12 bases are shared with TRBD2. Germline V gene data show CDR1 as SGHAT and CDR2 as FQNNGV. The CDR3 totals 15 residues. The ends lost 4 bases at V and 4 bases at J; junction bases unmatched: 1.

This clone is a singleton in its sample. The chain links TRBV28 to TRBJ2-7, with TRBD2 identical over 7 bases. Losses at the gene ends were 11 bases for V and 2 bases for J; bases not matched to a gene: 6. Germline CDR1 is MDHEN and CDR2 is SYDVKM. The CDR3 has 12 residues. CDR3 bases: TGTGCCGGGAGCGGGGTTACCTACGAGCAGTACTTC. As protein: CAGSGVTYEQYF.

The chain links TRBV5-1 to TRBJ1-2, with a possible D match to TRBD1 (5 bases). Trimming stripped 3 bases from V and 8 bases from J, with 20 bases between. The CDR3 consists of 15 residues. Germline assignment: CDR1 SGHRS and CDR2 YFSETQ. The CDR3 region has the DNA TGCGCCAGCAGCTCGCATCGGCGAGGGGTAAAGGGCTACACCTTC. This encodes CASSSHRRGVKGYTF.

This chain links TRBV19 with TRBJ1-5, with 11 bases aligning to TRBD1. The length of the CDR3 is 14 residues. CDR1 and CDR2 from the germline V gene are LNHDA and SQIVND (reference sequence). Trimming at V came to 11 bases and at J to 7 bases, leaving 10 bases not matched to a gene. For the CDR3, the DNA is TGTGCCGGTGGACAGGGGGCTTTCGGACAGCCCCAGCATTTT. This translates into CAGGQGAFGQPQHF.

This chain joins TRBV28 and TRBJ2-2, with TRBD2 matching over 7 bases. CDR1 is MDHEN, CDR2 SYDVKM, per germline. The CDR3 covers 15 residues. V shed 3 bases and J 0 bases; nucleotides not matched to a gene: 1. The CDR3 DNA reads as TGTGCCAGCAGTTTCGCGGGGGCGAACACCGGGGAGCTGTTTTTT. Encoded protein: CASSFAGANTGELFF.

The rearrangement joins TRBV23-1 to TRBJ2-7, with 7 bases aligning to TRBD1. TRBV23-1 is an ORF, with its function uncertain. The ends lost 6 bases at V and 2 bases at J; junction bases unmatched: 13. There are 16 residues in the CDR3. CDR3 residues: CASSPSPGQFTYEQYF. The DNA for the CDR3 is TGCGCCAGCAGCCCATCACCGGGACAGTTTACCTACGAGCAGTACTTC.

The chain couples TRBV5-1 to TRBJ2-7, with TRBD2 matching 7 bases. Germline CDR1 SGHRS, CDR2 YFSETQ. V lost 6 bases, J lost 2 bases, and 20 bases stayed unmatched. The CDR3 runs 18 residues. DNA for the CDR3: TGCGCCAGCACCTCAGCGGGATCCGGGAGAATGTTTGCCTACGAGCAGTACTTC. It codes for CASTSAGSGRMFAYEQYF. Together with reference TRBV5-1 and TRBJ2-7, the CDR3 gives the full variable domain: KAGVTQTPRYLIKTRGQQVTLSCSPISGHRSVSWYQQTPGQGLQFLFEYFSETQRNKGNFPGRFSGRQFSNSRSEMNVSTLELGDSALYLCASTSAGSGRMFAYEQYFGPGTRLTVT.

This sequence joins TRBV27 and TRBJ2-2; D is possibly TRBD1 (5 bases). This CDR3 is 15 amino acids long. Trimming removed 4 bases at V and 7 bases at J, with 16 bases between. CDR1 is MNHEY and CDR2 is SMNVEV in the germline V gene (reference sequence). CDR3 bases: TGTGCCAGCAGTTGCTCACCAGGGTTCATCGGGGAGCTGTTTTTT. This codes for CASSCSPGFIGELFF.

The chain has TRBV18 and TRBJ2-1; 9 bases map to TRBD1. The CDR3 sequence is 15 residues long. After removal of 5 bases from V and 3 bases from J, the junction contained 5 bases not matched to a gene. Germline V gene sequence: CDR1 KGHSH, CDR2 LQKENI. Here the CDR3 DNA reads TGTGCCAGCTCATCTTCGGGACAGGGCTACAATGAGCAGTTCTTC. It encodes CASSSSGQGYNEQFF. The complete variable domain, with remaining parts taken from reference TRBV18 and TRBJ2-1, reads NAGVMQNPRHLVRRRGQEARLRCSPMKGHSHVYWYRQLPEEGLKFMVYLQKENIIDESGMPKERFSAEFPKEGPSILRIQQVVRGDSAAYFCASSSSGQGYNEQFFGPGTRLTVL.

The chain couples TRBV5-6 to TRBJ2-2, with no clear D. From germline, CDR1 is SGHDT and CDR2 YYEEEE. Trimming stripped 5 bases from V and 3 bases from J, with 14 bases between. The CDR3 is 15 residues long. The CDR3 spells CASSQVPRDTGELFF. DNA for the CDR3: TGTGCCAGCAGTCAGGTTCCAAGGGACACCGGGGAGCTGTTTTTT.

The CDR3 DNA reads TGTGCCAGCTTACAGGGGCCCTACGAGCAGTACTTC. This translates into CASLQGPYEQYF. The chain carries TRBV2 and TRBJ2-7, with TRBD1 matching 7 bases. This CDR3 contains 12 residues. Germline assignment: CDR1 SNHLY and CDR2 FYNNEI. V trimming: 8 bases; J trimming: 2 bases; junction bases outside the gene matches: 3.

The chain employs TRBV2 and TRBJ2-1; TRBD2 aligns across 11 bases. Germline loops: CDR1 SNHLY, CDR2 FYNNEI. The CDR3 extends over 16 amino acids. The junction had 7 bases not matched to a gene; V was cut back by 9 bases and J by 0 bases. The CDR3: CARKLAGVCSYNEQFF. The CDR3 DNA follows: TGTGCCAGGAAACTAGCGGGAGTTTGCTCCTACAATGAGCAGTTCTTC. The variable domain in full, with the rest retrieved from reference TRBV2 and TRBJ2-1, is EPEVTQTPSHQVTQMGQEVILRCVPISNHLYFYWYRQILGQKVEFLVSFYNNEISEKSEIFDDQFSVERPDGSNFTLKIRSTKLEDSAMYFCARKLAGVCSYNEQFFGPGTRLTVL.